This TCR beta chain was documented in a study of identical twins. General study findings and limits: Weaker excess twin sharing was observed in beta out-of-frame sequences. Twin pairs' shared out-of-frame alpha sequences were enriched in low generation probability.

Carrying unique molecular identifiers, the cDNA also gained a universal primer site through template switching. MiXCR, run by TCRdb on the 5' RACE reads, gives a single entry per CDR3 protein. The sample lists hundreds of thousands of distinct CDR3 sequences; under 9% were seen once. As for this clonotype: What it binds is unknown.

The V and J ends lost 4 bases and 6 bases respectively, with 13 bases between them. The CDR3 sequence is 13 residues long. The germline CDR1 and CDR2 sequences are SGHAT and FQNNGV. In addition, the sample was reused for a study of yellow fever vaccine responses in identical twins. That work contributes: Twins reportedly appeared to share part of their vaccine T cell response while keeping part individual.

The sample consisted of PBMCs. The rearrangement links TRBV11-2 to TRBJ2-7, with D tentatively TRBD2 (5 bases). This TCR was recovered from a woman aged 18-29 years in good health. The CDR3 nucleotides read TGTGCCAGCAGCTCGTCGAGAGCGGCCGAGCAGTACTTC. Residues: CASSSSRAAEQYF.